These T cell receptor beta chains were read from a single sample in a study of blood T cell repertoires in COVID-19. Sequenced by immunoSEQ multiplex PCR; TCRdb stores in-frame clones only, minus some. Among fewer than 400,000 clones listed, around nine tenths were seen once. The sample consisted of PBMCs or T cells enriched from blood (not recorded which). These receptors were obtained from a woman younger than 45 who had recovered from COVID-19. Both conserved end residues are part of each CDR3. A D gene is named only where the DNA matches it firmly. The size entry is marked missing in some rows and otherwise reads once, few, many or a size class.

v_gene,j_gene,abundance,d_gene,CDR3aa,CDR3nt
TRBV28,TRBJ1-5,NA,NA,CASSFGLPDQPQHF,TGTGCCAGCAGTTTTGGGCTGCCAGATCAGCCCCAGCATTTT
TRBV10-3,TRBJ1-1,NA,TRBD1,CAISETTGEAFF,TGTGCCATCAGTGAGACGACAGGGGAAGCTTTCTTT
TRBV7-3,TRBJ2-1,NA,TRBD1,CASSLGQGANNEQFF,TGTGCCAGCAGCTTAGGGCAGGGGGCTAACAATGAGCAGTTCTTC
TRBV3-1/TRBV3-2,TRBJ2-1,few,TRBD2,CASSRRTSYNEQFF,TGTGCCAGCAGCCGTAGGACTAGCTACAATGAGCAGTTCTTC
TRBV5-1,TRBJ1-4,NA,TRBD1,CASSLLQGATNEKLFF,TGCGCCAGCAGCCTCCTACAGGGGGCAACTAATGAAAAACTGTTTTTT
TRBV30,TRBJ1-5,NA,NA,CAWSVSRGQPQHF,TGTGCCTGGAGTGTTTCTCGGGGTCAGCCCCAGCATTTT
TRBV28,TRBJ1-2,few,TRBD1,CASSSLSPRDRGGYTF,TGTGCCAGCAGTTCTCTCTCGCCCCGGGACAGGGGAGGCTACACCTTC
TRBV7-7,TRBJ2-2,NA,TRBD2,CASSRLTSGGGAGELFF,TGTGCTAGCAGCCGCCTGACTAGCGGGGGTGGCGCCGGGGAGCTGTTTTTT
TRBV9,TRBJ1-5,NA,NA,CASSAGTNQPQHF,TGTGCCAGCAGCGCCGGGACAAATCAGCCCCAGCATTTT
TRBV6-6,TRBJ1-2,NA,TRBD1,CASSYQGAGDGYTF,TGTGCCAGCAGTTATCAGGGGGCGGGGGATGGCTACACCTTC
TRBV5-1,TRBJ2-2,NA,NA,CASSLVDSTTGELFF,TGCGCCAGCAGCTTGGTTGACAGCACTACCGGGGAGCTGTTTTTT
TRBV7-8,TRBJ1-5,NA,TRBD1,CASSLATGGVQPQHF,TGTGCCAGCAGCTTAGCGACAGGGGGCGTTCAGCCCCAGCATTTT
TRBV9,TRBJ1-1,NA,NA,CASSVELGNTEAFF,TGTGCCAGCAGCGTAGAACTAGGGAACACTGAAGCTTTCTTT
TRBV7-9,TRBJ2-2,NA,TRBD1,CASSLDRRNTGELFF,TGTGCCAGCAGCCTGGACAGGAGGAACACCGGGGAGCTGTTTTTT
TRBV7-6,TRBJ1-1,NA,NA,CASSLVPGWNTEAFF,TGTGCCAGCAGCTTAGTACCGGGATGGAACACTGAAGCTTTCTTT
TRBV30,TRBJ1-2,NA,NA,CAWSPDTYGYTF,TGTGCCTGGAGCCCAGACACCTATGGCTACACCTTC
TRBV30,TRBJ2-1,NA,TRBD2,CAWETSGGYNEQFF,TGTGCCTGGGAGACTAGCGGGGGATATAATGAGCAGTTCTTC
TRBV6-5,TRBJ2-7,NA,NA,CATYLLEQYF,TGTGCCACCTATCTCCTCGAGCAGTACTTC
TRBV3-1/TRBV3-2,TRBJ2-7,NA,TRBD1,CASSATGKYEQYF,TGTGCCAGCAGCGCGACAGGGAAGTACGAGCAGTACTTC
TRBV5-6,TRBJ2-1,NA,TRBD2,CASSPTSGAYNEQFF,TGTGCCAGCAGCCCAACTAGCGGAGCATACAATGAGCAGTTCTTC
TRBV18,TRBJ1-1,NA,NA,CASSPGVRGGATTEAFF,TGTGCCAGCTCACCAGGCGTTCGTGGAGGCGCGACCACTGAAGCTTTCTTT
TRBV27,TRBJ1-1,few,NA,CASSFGTLRTEAFF,TGTGCCAGCAGTTTCGGCACCTTGCGGACTGAAGCTTTCTTT
TRBV24-1,TRBJ1-5,NA,NA,CATSDLNQPQHF,TGTGCCACCAGTGACCTGAATCAGCCCCAGCATTTT
TRBV18,TRBJ1-6,NA,NA,CASSLGGDSPLHF,TGTGCCAGCTCACTCGGGGGGGATTCACCCCTCCACTTT
TRBV19,TRBJ2-2,NA,NA,CASSRLGMNTGELFF,TGTGCCAGTAGTAGACTAGGGATGAACACCGGGGAGCTGTTTTTT
TRBV23-1,TRBJ2-7,NA,NA,CASSQSSVEEQYF,TGCGCCAGCAGTCAATCTTCCGTGGAGGAGCAGTACTTC
TRBV10-3,TRBJ2-5,NA,NA,CAISEGRGETQYF,TGTGCCATCAGTGAAGGGCGGGGTGAGACCCAGTACTTC
TRBV30,TRBJ2-7,NA,TRBD2,CAWRGGNSRHEQYF,TGTGCCTGGAGGGGAGGGAACTCAAGGCACGAGCAGTACTTC
TRBV7-2,TRBJ2-1,NA,TRBD1,CASSLDRGGHNEQFF,TGTGCCAGCAGCCTAGACAGGGGTGGACACAATGAGCAGTTCTTC
TRBV19,TRBJ1-5,NA,NA,CASSISGNSNQPQHF,TGTGCCAGTAGTATCAGTGGTAATAGCAATCAGCCCCAGCATTTT
TRBV24-1,TRBJ1-5,NA,NA,CATSDPRRVDQPQHF,TGTGCCACCAGTGATCCGCGCAGGGTCGATCAGCCCCAGCATTTT
TRBV2,TRBJ2-1,NA,NA,CAISKGHRVLGPLNEQFF,TGTGCCATCAGCAAAGGGCACAGGGTTTTAGGCCCTCTCAATGAGCAGTTCTTC
TRBV19,TRBJ2-1,NA,TRBD2,CASTLGTSGYNEQFF,TGTGCCAGCACCTTGGGGACTAGCGGGTACAATGAGCAGTTCTTC
TRBV30,TRBJ2-3,NA,TRBD2,CAWSAGLAGATDTQYF,TGTGCCTGGAGTGCCGGACTAGCGGGGGCCACAGATACGCAGTATTTT
TRBV29-1,TRBJ1-2,NA,NA,CSTYPGKSNYGYTF,TGCAGCACATACCCAGGGAAGTCGAACTATGGCTACACCTTC
TRBV3-1/TRBV3-2,TRBJ2-1,NA,NA,CASSLPPGEQFF,TGTGCCAGCAGTCTCCCCCCCGGTGAGCAGTTCTTC
TRBV5-1,TRBJ1-2,once,NA,CASSPGLIQQWMYGYTF,TGCGCCAGCAGCCCTGGATTAATCCAACAGTGGATGTATGGCTACACCTTC
TRBV5-5,TRBJ1-2,NA,NA,CASSLHIANYGYTF,TGTGCCAGCAGCTTGCACATTGCTAACTATGGCTACACCTTC
TRBV2,TRBJ1-2,NA,NA,CASRGAQTSYGYTF,TGTGCCAGCAGGGGGGCCCAAACCTCCTATGGCTACACCTTC